One sample yielded the 14 T cell receptor beta chains listed below, sequenced in a study of blood T cell repertoires in COVID-19. Profiled with immunoSEQ multiplex PCR; TCRdb holds only in-frame clones, not every one. The sample consists of some 98,000 clones, approximately 79% of them appearing once. The sample was peripheral blood. The receptors were gathered from a man between 65 and 79 years old with active or convalescent COVID-19.

This clone was picked up one time. The V call is TRBV30, the J call TRBJ2-7; D possibly corresponds to TRBD2 (5 bases). The V gene lost 3 bases and the J gene lost 6 bases, with 18 bases spanning the gap. CDR3 length: 14 residues. Germline V gene lookup returns CDR1 GTSNPN and CDR2 SVGIG (reference sequence). In DNA form, the CDR3 reads TGTGCCTGGAGATCCCCGGGATCCAACATCGAGCAGTACTTC. Amino acid sequence: CAWRSPGSNIEQYF.

The rearrangement joins TRBV21-1 to TRBJ1-1; TRBD1 is taken as the D call from the table, unchecked against the DNA. TRBV21-1 is a pseudogene segment. This CDR3 comprises 17 residues. The chain's CDR3 is CASSERDTQTPNTEAFF. The CDR3 region has the DNA TGTGCCAGCAGCGAACGGGACACCCAAACCCCAAACACTGAAGCTTTCTTT.

This clone was seen just once. This chain joins TRBV13 and TRBJ2-3, with 13 nucleotides matching TRBD2. The CDR3 covers 17 residues. V gave up 5 bases and J gave up 4 bases; unmatched junction bases: 9. Germline V gene lookup returns CDR1 PRHDT and CDR2 FYEKMQ (reference sequence). CDR3 sequence: CASSRTSGGLRPDTQYF. The DNA of the CDR3 is TGTGCCAGCAGCCGGACTAGCGGGGGCCTTCGTCCAGATACGCAGTATTTT. The entire variable domain, with the rest obtained from reference TRBV13 and TRBJ2-3, is as follows: AAGVIQSPRHLIKEKRETATLKCYPIPRHDTVYWYQQGPGQDPQFLISFYEKMQSDKGSIPDRFSAQQFSDYHSELNMSSLELGDSALYFCASSRTSGGLRPDTQYFGPGTRLTVL.

CDR3 DNA sequence: TGTGCCAGCAGCCAATATGCGGGAAACACCATATATTTT. It translates to CASSQYAGNTIYF. The chain employs TRBV3-1 (or the pseudogene TRBV3-2) and TRBJ1-3; D not certain. V was trimmed by 2 bases and J by 4 bases, leaving 6 bases between them. This CDR3 spans 13 amino acids. Germline values: CDR1 LGHDT, CDR2 YNNKEL (reference sequence).

CDR3 bases: TGTGCCAGCAGCCGGGGACAGGGGGATAATTCACCCCTCCACTTT. Protein product: CASSRGQGDNSPLHF. The gene calls are TRBV21-1 and TRBJ1-6; TRBD1 is the table's D call, not checked against the DNA. TRBV21-1 is a documented pseudogene. The CDR3 contains 15 residues.

This chain links TRBV11-2 with TRBJ2-7; 10 positions agree with TRBD1. Germline V gives CDR1 SGHAT, CDR2 FQNNGV. J was trimmed by 3 bases and V by 5 bases; bases with no gene match: 10. CDR3 size: 16 residues. The DNA for the CDR3 is TGTGCCAGCAGCATTACCCCGGGACAGGGGTACTACGAGCAGTACTTC. Translating it yields CASSITPGQGYYEQYF.

The gene calls are TRBV12-3 or TRBV12-4 and TRBJ1-5; D unresolved. There are 13 residues in the CDR3. The ends were cut back, 5 bases at V and 4 bases at J, with 9 bases in the middle. The CDR3 coding sequence is TGTGCCAGCAGTACCGGGGATAATCAGCCCCAGCATTTT. It is translated as CASSTGDNQPQHF.

The chain is built from TRBV18 and TRBJ1-3; D possibly corresponds to TRBD1 (5 bases). In germline, CDR1 is KGHSH, CDR2 LQKENI. There are 16 residues in the CDR3. V lost 4 bases and J 0 bases, leaving 13 bases between the germline ends. Here the CDR3 reads CASSLGRTTSGNTIYF. The CDR3 DNA sequence: TGTGCCAGCTCACTGGGCAGGACAACCTCTGGAAACACCATATATTTT.

The chain carries TRBV18 and TRBJ1-1; TRBD1 might be the D (6 bases). V lost 0 bases and J 0 bases, leaving 14 bases between the germline ends. Germline V lookup: CDR1 KGHSH, CDR2 LQKENI. The CDR3 consists of 17 residues. CDR3 sequence: CASSPPGGLYMNTEAFF. The CDR3 bases are TGTGCCAGCTCACCACCGGGGGGGCTTTACATGAACACTGAAGCTTTCTTT.

The rearrangement uses TRBV6-2 or TRBV6-3 and TRBJ2-3, with D perhaps TRBD2 (6 bases). The V and J ends lost 0 bases and 4 bases respectively, with 14 bases between them. Germline CDR1 is MNHEY and CDR2 is SVGEGT. The CDR3 is 16 amino acids. The CDR3 nucleotides are TGTGCCAGCAGTTACTCCACCGGGACTGTGGCAGATACGCAGTATTTT. Encoded protein: CASSYSTGTVADTQYF.

This clone was recorded a few times. The CDR3 bases are TGTGCCAGCAGTTACTCTACAGGGGGGAATCAGCCCCAGCATTTT. It codes for CASSYSTGGNQPQHF. The chain joins TRBV6-5 to TRBJ1-5; 8 bases are a match to TRBD1. The CDR3 has 15 residues. V lost 0 bases and J lost 4; bases outside the gene matches: 2. Germline CDR1 reads MNHEY; CDR2 reads SVGAGI.

The rearrangement uses TRBV2 and TRBJ2-7, with D possibly TRBD2 on 6 matching bases. CDR1 is SNHLY, CDR2 FYNNEI, per germline. The CDR3 is made up of 14 amino acids. Trimming pared 1 base from V and 7 bases from J, leaving 14 bases between. In nucleotides, the CDR3 is TGTGCCAGCAGTGAAGGTCGGGAGCCGGGTGAGCAGTACTTC. Its protein is CASSEGREPGEQYF.

CDR3 DNA: TGTGCCAGCAGCTTACGGAGGGGGGGGAATCAGCCCCAGCATTTT. As protein: CASSLRRGGNQPQHF. V is TRBV7-6 and J is TRBJ1-5, with D perhaps TRBD1 (6 bases). V was trimmed by 2 bases and J by 4 bases, leaving 12 bases between them. The germline CDR1 and CDR2 sequences are SGHVS and FNYEAQ. This CDR3 is built from 15 residues.

The chain has TRBV6-5 and TRBJ2-1; TRBD2 matches at 7 bases. Germline CDR1 MNHEY, CDR2 SVGAGI. Unmatched junction bases numbered 6, after V lost 0 bases and J lost 4 bases. The CDR3 runs to 16 residues. In nucleotides, the CDR3 is TGTGCCAGCAGTTACTCGGCTAGCGGAACTTACAATGAGCAGTTCTTC. Protein: CASSYSASGTYNEQFF.